This TCR beta chain was captured in a study of T cell changes during pregnancy in multiple sclerosis. Trimming pared 4 bases from V and 4 bases from J, leaving 5 bases between. There are 12 residues in the CDR3. From germline, CDR1 is KGHSH and CDR2 LQKENI. The table came from immunoSEQ multiplex PCR; TCRdb's copy has only in-frame clones and leaves some out. The sample records around 100,000 clones, around 90% being singletons. The chain has TRBV18 and TRBJ1-5; D call uncertain. This clonotype was obtained from a female donor with multiple sclerosis, enrolled in a pregnancy study. Sequencing was performed on peripheral blood, taken in the second trimester of pregnancy. The CDR3 DNA sequence: TGTGCCAGCTCACTAGAAAATCAGCCCCAGCATTTT. This translates into CASSLENQPQHF.